This T cell receptor beta chain was profiled in a study of blood T cells in healthy people across ages. A second PCR of 7 to 11 cycles used a sample-barcoded 5' primer and a J-beta primer mix. TCRdb re-derived calls from the 5' RACE reads in MiXCR, one entry per CDR3 protein. The data contain approximately 780,000 distinct CDR3 sequences, around 24% of them singletons. This clonotype was detected only a few times. V lost 0 bases and J lost 6, with 6 bases in between. The length of the CDR3 is 12 residues. Germline CDR1 WNHNN, CDR2 SYGVQD (reference sequence). These sequences were also reported in another study, on T cells of mothers and their children. That work contributes: Evidence of persistent microchimeric T cell clones was absent.

The genes are TRBV10-1 and TRBJ2-7; D may be TRBD1 or TRBD2 (5 bases each). Sequenced: blood. The sequence derives from a boy aged 5-17 years in good health. CDR3 region: CASSESGGEQYF. DNA of the CDR3: TGCGCCAGCAGTGAGTCTGGGGGCGAGCAGTACTTC.